This T cell receptor (beta chain) comes out of a study of blood T cell repertoires in COVID-19. The authors' processing: Estimated nucleated cell counts came from reference gene primer amplification. Repertoires were generated with immunoSEQ multiplex PCR, while TCRdb's copy carries only in-frame clones and drops some. D and trimming were read from the DNA, whereas the V and J calls and clone size are those reported in that table. The table lists fewer than 65,000 clones, approximately 86% of them singletons. V was clipped by 4 bases and J by 0 bases; unmatched bases: 5. Germline CDR1 is LNHDA and CDR2 is SQIVND (reference sequence). The CDR3 contains 15 residues.

This TCR was recovered from a human donor with acute or convalescent COVID-19. The donor label of this sample is uncertain. Sequencing used peripheral blood. The chain uses TRBV19 and TRBJ1-2, with 7 nucleotides matching TRBD1. CDR3 bases: TGTGCCAGTAGTACCCACAGGGGAGCTAACTATGGCTACACCTTC. Translation gives CASSTHRGANYGYTF.